These T cell receptor beta chains were read from a single sample in a study of regulatory T cells in long-lasting Graves disease. MiXCR, applied by TCRdb to the multiplex PCR reads, yields one record per CDR3 protein. In the table there are hundreds of thousands of distinct CDR3 sequences, over 15% of which are singletons. The same data also went into a second study, on T cells in Graves' hyperthyroidism and ophthalmopathy.

Sequencing used peripheral blood mononuclear cells (PBMCs), obtained at new diagnosis, from a patient treated with antithyroid drugs. The receptor source for this set is a man in his forties with Graves disease. Each CDR3 is given without its conserved first and last residue. Fields, in order: J gene, V gene, CDR3 protein.

J: TRBJ2-1
V: TRBV2
CDR3: ASSERGGAFSEQF

J: TRBJ2-2
V: TRBV4-1
CDR3: ASADSGNTGELF

J: TRBJ2-7
V: TRBV7-9
CDR3: ASSLTTAYEQY

J: -
V: TRBV20-1
CDR3: SARDLGGLEWETQY

J: TRBJ2-3
V: TRBV20-1
CDR3: SANLAGGIRDTQY

J: TRBJ1-2
V: TRBV2
CDR3: ASSRYRGTDGYT

J: TRBJ2-1
V: TRBV11-2
CDR3: ASSLEDAVTSGGYNEQF

J: TRBJ2-7
V: TRBV29-1
CDR3: SVERKGLEGVGEQY

J: TRBJ2-6
V: TRBV12-3/TRBV12-4
CDR3: ASSSRPSGANVLT

J: TRBJ2-2
V: TRBV30
CDR3: AWTDWREGVSGELF

J: TRBJ2-5
V: TRBV5-1
CDR3: ASRPIGLAGGEETQY

J: TRBJ1-6
V: TRBV3-1
CDR3: ASSQRDTNSPLH

J: TRBJ1-1
V: TRBV9
CDR3: ASSVQGQDTEAF

J: TRBJ2-4
V: TRBV12-3/TRBV12-4
CDR3: ASSPLAETAKNIQY

J: TRBJ2-1
V: TRBV11-2
CDR3: ASSLGGQVQF

J: TRBJ1-1
V: TRBV2
CDR3: ASSPDRDTEAF

J: TRBJ1-5
V: TRBV2
CDR3: ASSEVPLQPQH

J: TRBJ2-7
V: TRBV10-3
CDR3: AVYRGNEQY

J: TRBJ1-6
V: TRBV6-2/TRBV6-3
CDR3: ASSYSLDSPLH

J: TRBJ2-7
V: TRBV5-5
CDR3: ASSRRQGQNPYEQY

J: TRBJ2-5
V: TRBV24-1
CDR3: ATSGSFGGMETQY

J: TRBJ2-7
V: TRBV19
CDR3: ASSTRRDRGEQY

J: TRBJ1-1
V: TRBV12-3/TRBV12-4
CDR3: ASRKGGSTEAF

J: TRBJ1-1
V: TRBV20-1
CDR3: SAREVQGKGSF

J: TRBJ2-1
V: TRBV15
CDR3: ATSRVRDEQF

J: TRBJ1-5
V: TRBV7-6
CDR3: ASSPGQGSNQPQH

J: TRBJ2-6
V: TRBV28
CDR3: ATSFRGGASGANVLT

J: TRBJ2-5
V: TRBV5-1
CDR3: ASSLATGEETQY

J: TRBJ1-2
V: TRBV5-1
CDR3: ASSSFDTNYGYT

J: TRBJ1-1
V: TRBV3-1
CDR3: ASSPHVLNTEAF

J: TRBJ1-1
V: TRBV6-2/TRBV6-3
CDR3: ASSWGPEVWAF

J: TRBJ2-3
V: TRBV6-9
CDR3: ASSSAIGLAGTDAQY

J: TRBJ2-1
V: TRBV29-1
CDR3: SANRDRGGNEQF

J: TRBJ2-2
V: TRBV20-1
CDR3: SARLAGGIAGELF

J: TRBJ2-7
V: TRBV4-1
CDR3: ASSHRPGQGSHEQY

J: TRBJ2-5
V: TRBV4-1
CDR3: ASSQGVLETQY

J: TRBJ1-6
V: TRBV5-1
CDR3: ASRPPGTENSPLH

J: TRBJ2-7
V: TRBV29-1
CDR3: SVEHGATYEQY

J: TRBJ1-2
V: TRBV15
CDR3: ATSRENRPNYGYT